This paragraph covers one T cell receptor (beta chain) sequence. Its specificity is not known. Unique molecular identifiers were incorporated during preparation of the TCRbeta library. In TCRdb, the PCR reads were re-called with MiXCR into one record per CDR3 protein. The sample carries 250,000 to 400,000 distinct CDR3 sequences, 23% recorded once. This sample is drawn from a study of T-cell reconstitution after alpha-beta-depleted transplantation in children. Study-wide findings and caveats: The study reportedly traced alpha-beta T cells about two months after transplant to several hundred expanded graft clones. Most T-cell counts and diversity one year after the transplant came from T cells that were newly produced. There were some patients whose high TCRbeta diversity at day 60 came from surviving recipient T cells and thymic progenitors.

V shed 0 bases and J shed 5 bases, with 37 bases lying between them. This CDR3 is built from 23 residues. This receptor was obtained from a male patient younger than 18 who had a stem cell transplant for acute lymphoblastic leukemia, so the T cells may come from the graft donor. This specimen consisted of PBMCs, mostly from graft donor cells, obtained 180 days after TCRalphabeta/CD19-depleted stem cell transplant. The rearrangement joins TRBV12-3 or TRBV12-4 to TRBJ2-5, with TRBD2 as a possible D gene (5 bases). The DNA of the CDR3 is TGTGCCAGCAGTTTAGCGCTTGAGGAAAAAGAACGAATTTGGCGGGTATGTGCGGAGACCCAGTACTTC. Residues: CASSLALEEKERIWRVCAETQYF.